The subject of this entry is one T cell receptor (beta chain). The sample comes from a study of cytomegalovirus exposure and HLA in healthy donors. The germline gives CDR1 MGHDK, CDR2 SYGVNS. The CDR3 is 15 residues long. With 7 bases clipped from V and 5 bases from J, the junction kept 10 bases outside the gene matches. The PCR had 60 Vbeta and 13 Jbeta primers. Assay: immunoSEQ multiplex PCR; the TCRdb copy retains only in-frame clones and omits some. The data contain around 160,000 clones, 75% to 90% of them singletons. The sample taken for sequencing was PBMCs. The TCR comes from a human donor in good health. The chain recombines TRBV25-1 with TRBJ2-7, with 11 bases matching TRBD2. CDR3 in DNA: TGTGCCAGCACCCAGTGGGGACTAGCGGATGACGAGCAGTACTTC. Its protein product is CASTQWGLADDEQYF.